A selection of T cell receptor beta chains follows, all from one sample in a study of OX40 agonist ivuxolimab in advanced cancers. Measured with immunoSEQ multiplex PCR; TCRdb has only the in-frame clones, and not every one. The sample records around 60,000 clones, approximately 84% being singletons. The sequencing here drew on CD4+ or CD8+ T cells sorted from blood, taken in a trial of the OX40 agonist ivuxolimab. All receptors derive from an adult with an advanced solid tumor such as melanoma, head and neck, liver or kidney cancer. Each CDR3 is given with its conserved first and last residue. Fields, in order: V gene, J gene, D gene, clone size, CDR3 DNA, CDR3 protein. The D gene is left open where the match is weak. Some rows mark clone size as missing; the rest say once, few, many or name a class of expanded clone.

TRBV10-3	TRBJ2-2	NA	NA	TGTGCCATCAGTGAGGAAGCCGGGGAGCTGTTTTTT	CAISEEAGELFF
TRBV2	TRBJ2-7	TRBD1	NA	TGTGCCAGTGAAGGACAGGGGGCTTACGAGCAGTACTTC	CASEGQGAYEQYF
TRBV9	TRBJ1-6	NA	NA	TGTGCCAGCAGCGTAGGGGGTTACGGTTCACCCCTCCACTTT	CASSVGGYGSPLHF
TRBV5-1	TRBJ2-6	NA	NA	TGCGCCAGCAACAGGGCTGGGGCCAACGTCCTGACTTTC	CASNRAGANVLTF
TRBV10-3	TRBJ1-3	NA	NA	TGTGCCATCAGTGAAGGGGAAGGAAACACCATATATTTT	CAISEGEGNTIYF
TRBV7-3	TRBJ1-1	TRBD1	medium-sized	TGTGCCAGCAGTCAGGGGGCGAGGACTGAAGCTTTCTTT	CASSQGARTEAFF
TRBV6-1	TRBJ1-2	NA	NA	TGTGCCAGCAGTGAACCCCACATCCGAAGAGGCTATGGCTACACCTTC	CASSEPHIRRGYGYTF
TRBV30	TRBJ1-5	NA	NA	TGTGCCTGGAGTAGGGGGGGCCGCAATCAGCCCCAGCATTTT	CAWSRGGRNQPQHF
TRBV27	TRBJ1-1	TRBD1	NA	TGTGCCAGCAGTTCCCGGACAGGGTTTCCCGAAGCTTTCTTT	CASSSRTGFPEAFF
TRBV4-3	TRBJ2-1	NA	NA	TGCGCCAGCTCCTACCTCAGGGGCGGTGAGCAGTTCTTC	CASSYLRGGEQFF
TRBV21-1	TRBJ2-4	NA	NA	TGTGCCAGCAGCAAAAGCCTCTCAGGGGAATTAGCCAAAAACATTCAGTACTTC	CASSKSLSGELAKNIQYF
TRBV5-1	TRBJ2-7	TRBD2	NA	TGCGCCAGCAGCGTTACTAGCGGGAGACAGTACGAGCAGTACTTC	CASSVTSGRQYEQYF
TRBV29-1	TRBJ2-2	NA	NA	TGCAGCGTTGAAGGTCCCCGGGAGAGTACCGGGGAGCTGTTTTTT	CSVEGPRESTGELFF
TRBV7-9	TRBJ1-2	TRBD1	NA	TGTGCCAGCAGCCCGGTGACAGGGGGCAGTGGCTACACCTTC	CASSPVTGGSGYTF
TRBV9	TRBJ2-1	NA	NA	TGTGCCAGCAGCGTGGGGACCAATAAAGTGTTCTTC	CASSVGTNKVFF
TRBV5-4	TRBJ2-3	TRBD2	NA	TGTGCCAGCAGCCCACCGGGGGGAGCGGGAACAGATACGCAGTATTTT	CASSPPGGAGTDTQYF
TRBV19	TRBJ2-1	TRBD2	NA	TGTGCCAGTAGTATAACTAGCGGGAGCAATGAGCAGTTCTTC	CASSITSGSNEQFF
TRBV29-1	TRBJ2-7	NA	NA	TGCAGCGTCGGTCGGTTGGGGGATGAGCAGTACTTC	CSVGRLGDEQYF
TRBV7-2	TRBJ2-7	TRBD2	NA	TGTGCCAGCAGCCCATCTAGCGGGGGTCGGTACGAGCAGTACTTC	CASSPSSGGRYEQYF
TRBV5-1	TRBJ2-1	TRBD2	NA	TGCGCCAGCAGCCAAATGACTAGCGGGGGGATAAATGAGCAGTTCTTC	CASSQMTSGGINEQFF
TRBV5-8	TRBJ2-1	NA	NA	TGTGCCAGCAGCTTGAGTTTCGACACGAGCTCCTACAATGAGCAGTTCTTC	CASSLSFDTSSYNEQFF
TRBV19	TRBJ1-5	NA	NA	TGTGCCAGTAGTACCGAAGACAGGCCCGGGCCGCCCCAGCATTTT	CASSTEDRPGPPQHF
TRBV5-6	TRBJ2-5	TRBD1	NA	TGTGCCAGCAGCTTACAGGGGGGACAAGAGACCCAGTACTTC	CASSLQGGQETQYF
TRBV2	TRBJ1-1	NA	once	TGTACCAGCAGTCGGGTGTTGAGGACTGAAGCTTTCTTT	CTSSRVLRTEAFF
TRBV11-3	TRBJ2-1	TRBD2	NA	TGTGCCAGCAGCAGACTAGCGGGAGGGCAGAGTGAGCAGTTCTTC	CASSRLAGGQSEQFF
TRBV7-3	TRBJ2-1	NA	NA	TGTGCCAGCAGCCCGATGACGGGGGCCTACAATGAGCAGTTCTTC	CASSPMTGAYNEQFF
TRBV28	TRBJ1-4	NA	NA	TGTGCCAGCAGTTTGGTGTGGGGGGGAGCGGATGAAAAACTGTTTTTT	CASSLVWGGADEKLFF
TRBV6-1	TRBJ2-7	TRBD1	once	TGTGCCAGCAGGGCGACAGGGGATAGGGAGCAGTACTTC	CASRATGDREQYF
TRBV18	TRBJ1-2	NA	NA	TGTGCCAGCTCTCAGGACAATAACTATGGCTACACCTTC	CASSQDNNYGYTF
TRBV2	TRBJ1-2	NA	NA	TGTGCCAGCAGTGAAGCCCGGTACGCTAACTATGGCTACACCTTC	CASSEARYANYGYTF
TRBV7-8	TRBJ1-2	TRBD1	NA	TGTGCCAGCAGCTTTTTACCGGGACAGGGGGCGGGCGGCTACACCTTC	CASSFLPGQGAGGYTF
TRBV5-3	TRBJ1-1	TRBD1	NA	TGTGCCAGCAGCCCCGCAGGGGGAGTGGGGGAAGCTTTCTTT	CASSPAGGVGEAFF
TRBV28	TRBJ1-5	NA	NA	TGTGCCAGCAGCCGGACACCATATAGCAATCAGCCCCAGCATTTT	CASSRTPYSNQPQHF
TRBV28	TRBJ2-1	TRBD2	NA	TGTGCCAGCAGTTCCCCAGGGGTAGCGGGAAATGAGCAGTTCTTC	CASSSPGVAGNEQFF